One TCR beta chain is described in this entry. Its specificity is unknown. Healthy Caucasians provided all donations. In TCRdb, the 5' RACE reads were re-called with MiXCR into one record per CDR3 protein. This sample yields 500,000 to 650,000 distinct CDR3 sequences, of which approximately 20% are seen a single time; about 0.48% belongs to the top ten. The V and J ends lost 10 bases and 0 bases respectively, with 13 bases between them. This CDR3 spans 13 amino acids. CDR1 and CDR2 from the germline V gene are SNHLY and FYNNEI. The source of the sample is a study of identical twins. Findings of the study overall: Models underestimated how often monozygotic twins shared out-of-frame TCR alpha. With abundant cord blood beta clonotypes, insertions were fewer; memory repertoires showed no such pattern.

This same sample was also taken into another study, of yellow fever vaccine responses in identical twins. From that report: Twins reportedly had a vaccine T cell response that seemed partly convergent, partly personalized.

The chain uses TRBV2 and TRBJ2-7; perhaps TRBD1 as D (6 bases). The TCR was taken from a woman aged 18-29 years in good health. What was sequenced was CD4+ T cells sorted from blood. The CDR3 protein is CAIHRTVSYEQYF. CDR3 bases: TGTGCCATCCACCGGACAGTCTCCTACGAGCAGTACTTC.